This is a list of T cell receptor beta chains from one sample in a study of shared clonotypes between healthy human individuals. Repertoires were generated with immunoSEQ multiplex PCR, while TCRdb's copy carries only in-frame clones and drops some. The sample shows a few million clones, approximately 90% of them seen only once. The sequenced sample was naive CD4+ T cells from PBMCs. Receptor source: a man aged 18 to 30 in good health. Some clones in this sample may be carry-over from other donors' samples. CDR3s include the opening cysteine and the closing phenylalanine or tryptophan. D genes are given only for firm matches. Clone size is stated in some rows and not others, as once, few, many or a class when expanded.

CASSFRNTIYF TGTGCCAGCAGTTTCCGAAACACCATATATTTT few NA TRBJ1-3 TRBV28
CASSRLSGSSYNEQFF TGCGCCAGCAGCCGACTGAGCGGCAGCTCCTACAATGAGCAGTTCTTC NA NA TRBJ2-1 TRBV4-3
CASRLAGTETQYF TGTGCCAGCAGATTAGCGGGGACGGAGACCCAGTACTTC NA TRBD2 TRBJ2-5 TRBV11-2
CASSDPGRVYGYTF TGTGCCAGCAGTGATCCGGGCAGGGTGTATGGCTACACCTTC NA NA TRBJ1-2 TRBV2
CASSLSGADTQYF TGTGCCAGCAGCTTATCAGGCGCAGATACGCAGTATTTT NA NA TRBJ2-3 TRBV7-8
CASSYLEDEQFF TGTGCCAGCAGCTACCTGGAGGATGAGCAGTTCTTC NA NA TRBJ2-1 TRBV7-9
CASSEDPGRKAFF TGTGCCAGCAGCGAAGACCCCGGGAGAAAAGCTTTCTTT NA NA TRBJ1-1 TRBV7-8
CASSWGDRQDYGYTF TGCGCCAGCAGCTGGGGGGACCGACAGGACTATGGCTACACCTTC NA NA TRBJ1-2 TRBV5-1
CASSLIPQGYYGYTF TGTGCCAGCAGTTTAATCCCACAGGGGTACTATGGCTACACCTTC NA TRBD1 TRBJ1-2 TRBV27
CASSGGPHTEAFF TGTGCCAGCAGCGGAGGGCCTCACACTGAAGCTTTCTTT few NA TRBJ1-1 TRBV9
CASSPAGAYEQYF TGTGCCAGCTCACCCGCGGGGGCCTACGAGCAGTACTTC NA TRBD2 TRBJ2-7 TRBV18
CASSGVPPDTQYF TGTGCCAGCAGCGGAGTTCCTCCAGATACGCAGTATTTT once NA TRBJ2-3 TRBV7-3
CASSPGRDQPQHF TGTGCCAGCAGCCCGGGGAGGGATCAGCCCCAGCATTTT NA NA TRBJ1-5 TRBV7-2
CASSPGAYEQYF TGTGCCAGCAGCCCAGGAGCCTACGAGCAGTACTTC NA NA TRBJ2-7 TRBV6-6
CATSRDRIDYGYTF TGTGCCACCAGCAGAGATAGAATCGACTATGGCTACACCTTC NA NA TRBJ1-2 TRBV15
CSVEGPVGGTYGYTF TGCAGCGTTGAAGGCCCGGTTGGGGGGACCTATGGCTACACCTTC NA NA TRBJ1-2 TRBV29-1
CASRAAGGRADTQYF TGTGCCAGCAGAGCAGCGGGAGGGCGAGCAGATACGCAGTATTTT NA TRBD2 TRBJ2-3 TRBV2
CAWSGGLASIYEQYF TGTGCCTGGTCTGGAGGACTGGCGTCCATCTACGAGCAGTACTTC NA NA TRBJ2-7 TRBV30
CSTSRVRRDNEQFF TGCAGCACGTCCCGAGTTAGGAGAGACAATGAGCAGTTCTTC NA NA TRBJ2-1 TRBV29-1
CASSTLTTMEYF TGTGCCAGCAGCACCCTGACAACTATGGAGTACTTC NA NA TRBJ2-7 TRBV5-5
CATAGEVYNEQFF TGTGCTACAGCGGGAGAGGTCTACAATGAGCAGTTCTTC few TRBD2 TRBJ2-1 TRBV12-5
CSVRPGTWDIQYF TGCAGCGTCCGGCCAGGGACATGGGACATTCAGTACTTC NA NA TRBJ2-4 TRBV29-1
CASSYAGGLGHEQYF TGTGCCAGCAGTTACGCGGGAGGTCTAGGACACGAGCAGTACTTC once TRBD2 TRBJ2-7 TRBV6-5
CAWSPTRIQPQHF TGTGCCTGGAGCCCTACTAGGATCCAGCCCCAGCATTTT NA NA TRBJ1-5 TRBV30
CASTRTSGSAETQYF TGCGCCAGCACTCGTACTAGCGGGAGTGCGGAGACCCAGTACTTC NA TRBD2 TRBJ2-5 TRBV5-1
CASSAEGPDQPQHF TGTGCCAGCAGTGCTGAGGGGCCTGATCAGCCCCAGCATTTT NA NA TRBJ1-5 TRBV2
CASSIWGTGEETQYF TGTGCCAGTAGTATTTGGGGGACAGGGGAGGAGACCCAGTACTTC few TRBD1 TRBJ2-5 TRBV19
CASSESGIYGYTF TGTGCCAGCAGTGAGTCGGGGATCTATGGCTACACCTTC NA NA TRBJ1-2 TRBV6-1
CASSLAGTRGRGEKLFF TGCGCCAGCAGCTTAGCCGGGACCCGAGGGAGGGGTGAAAAACTGTTTTTT NA NA TRBJ1-4 TRBV5-1
CASSQDANYGYTF TGTGCCAGCAGTCAGGACGCTAACTATGGCTACACCTTC NA NA TRBJ1-2 TRBV2
CASSRAPDSYNEQFF TGTGCCAGCAGCCGCGCCCCCGACAGTTACAATGAGCAGTTCTTC NA NA TRBJ2-1 TRBV7-2
CASSLLTGVVVEAFF TGTGCCAGCAGCTTACTTACGGGGGTGGTAGTCGAAGCTTTCTTT NA NA TRBJ1-1 TRBV7-2
CASSPNTGPREYF TGCGCCAGCAGCCCTAATACGGGACCGCGGGAGTACTTC NA NA TRBJ2-7 TRBV5-1
CASSPMGEYEQYF TGTGCCAGCTCACCTATGGGAGAGTACGAGCAGTACTTC NA NA TRBJ2-7 TRBV18
CASSQDLVVYTF TGTGCCAGCAGCCAAGACCTCGTAGTCTACACCTTC NA NA TRBJ1-2 TRBV4-2
CASSIGGRGNYGYTF TGTGCCAGTAGTATCGGTGGCAGGGGTAACTATGGCTACACCTTC NA NA TRBJ1-2 TRBV19
CASNQQGASEKLFF TGTGCCAGCAACCAACAGGGGGCGTCCGAAAAACTGTTTTTT NA TRBD1 TRBJ1-4 TRBV6-1
CASSSGTSGTLTTGELFF TGTGCCAGCAGCTCCGGGACTAGCGGGACCCTGACCACCGGGGAGCTGTTTTTT NA TRBD2 TRBJ2-2 TRBV7-8
CASSLAFGGANTGELFF TGTGCCAGCAGCTTGGCCTTCGGCGGTGCGAACACCGGGGAGCTGTTTTTT once NA TRBJ2-2 TRBV5-4
CASSLTPNEQFF TGTGCCAGCAGCTTAACCCCCAATGAGCAGTTCTTC NA NA TRBJ2-1 TRBV7-3
CASSIASGAVLFF TGTGCCAGTAGTATAGCGTCAGGGGCCGTGCTGTTTTTT few NA TRBJ2-2 TRBV19
CASSLPGRYEQYF TGTGCCAGCAGCTTACCAGGGCGCTACGAGCAGTACTTC NA NA TRBJ2-7 TRBV11-2
CASMGGGYEKLFF TGTGCCAGCATGGGAGGTGGATATGAAAAACTGTTTTTT NA NA TRBJ1-4 TRBV28
CASSLWSVQETQYF TGCGCCAGCAGCTTGTGGTCAGTCCAAGAGACCCAGTACTTC NA NA TRBJ2-5 TRBV5-1
CASSLDGTAVSEGYTF TGTGCCAGCAGCTTAGACGGGACAGCCGTATCGGAAGGCTACACCTTC NA TRBD1 TRBJ1-2 TRBV11-2